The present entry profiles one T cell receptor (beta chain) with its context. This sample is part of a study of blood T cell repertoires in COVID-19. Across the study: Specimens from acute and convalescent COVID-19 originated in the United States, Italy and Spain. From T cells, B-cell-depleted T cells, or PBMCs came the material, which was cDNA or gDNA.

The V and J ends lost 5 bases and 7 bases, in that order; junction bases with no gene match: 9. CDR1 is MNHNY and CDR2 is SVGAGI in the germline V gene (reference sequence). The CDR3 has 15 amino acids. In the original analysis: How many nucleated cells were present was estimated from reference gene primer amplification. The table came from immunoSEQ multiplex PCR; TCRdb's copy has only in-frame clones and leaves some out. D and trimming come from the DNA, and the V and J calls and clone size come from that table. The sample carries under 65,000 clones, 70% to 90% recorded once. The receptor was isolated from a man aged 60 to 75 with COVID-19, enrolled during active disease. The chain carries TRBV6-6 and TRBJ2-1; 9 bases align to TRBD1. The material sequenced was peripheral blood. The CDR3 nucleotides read TGTGCCAGCAGTCGTCTAGGACAGGGGAGGAATGAGCAGTTCTTC. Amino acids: CASSRLGQGRNEQFF.